This T cell receptor (beta chain) was identified during a study of regulatory T cells in long-lasting Graves disease. Time point defined: newly diagnosed GD, antithyroid drugs for less than 3 months. With RNA extracted from PBMCs as input, the TCR library was made. TCR beta libraries were built with iRepertoire HTBI primers and Arm-PCR of CDR3 regions. TCRdb reanalysed the multiplex PCR reads using MiXCR and keeps one entry per CDR3 protein. Among about 300,000 distinct CDR3 sequences, 18% were seen once, and the ten largest hold more than 30%. The V end lost 4 bases, the J end lost 7 bases, and 18 bases lay between the germline ends. Germline V CDR1 and CDR2: SGHKS, YYEKEE (reference sequence). CDR3 size: 15 residues. This clonotype has only one observation. The antigen is not known. Study-wide points: Favoring TRBV28, TRBJ1-2 and TRBJ2-5 was a feature seen in persistent disease. TCR diversity was lower in persistent Graves' patients (versus newly diagnosed ones).

The chain combines TRBV5-5 with TRBJ2-4, with D possibly being TRBD1 or TRBD2 (5 bases each). The source is a female donor with Graves disease. The sample in question was peripheral blood mononuclear cells (PBMCs), obtained at new diagnosis, from a patient treated with antithyroid drugs. The chain's CDR3 is CASSPTWGEGNIQYF. The DNA for the CDR3 is TGTGCCAGCAGCCCGACCTGGGGTGAGGGGAACATTCAGTACTTC.